A selection of T cell receptor beta chains follows, all from one sample in a study of shared clonotypes between healthy human individuals. The method was immunoSEQ multiplex PCR; TCRdb's version includes in-frame clones alone and lacks a portion of them. The data show about a million clones, with roughly 80% seen just once and roughly 1.4% held by the top ten. The source material was memory CD4+ T cells sorted from blood. These receptors all come from a man younger than 35 in good health. CDR3s include the opening cysteine and the closing phenylalanine or tryptophan. D genes are given only for firm matches. Size is stated for part of the rows, as once, few or many counts, or as a class when the clone is expanded.

D gene	V gene	J gene	clone size	CDR3 protein	CDR3 DNA
.	TRBV18	TRBJ2-2	.	CASSPPLGGTGELFF	TGTGCCAGCTCACCACCCCTCGGCGGGACCGGGGAGCTGTTTTTT
.	TRBV19	TRBJ2-2	few	CASSMGGSTGELFF	TGTGCCAGTAGTATGGGGGGATCCACCGGGGAGCTGTTTTTT
TRBD2	TRBV5-6	TRBJ2-3	.	CASSLSLAGGTDTQYF	TGTGCCAGCAGCTTGTCGTTAGCGGGCGGCACAGATACGCAGTATTTT
TRBD2	TRBV28	TRBJ2-6	.	CASSLKLAGVSGANVLTF	TGTGCCAGCAGTTTAAAACTAGCGGGGGTCTCTGGGGCCAACGTCCTGACTTTC
.	TRBV7-8	TRBJ1-1	many	CASSARWAPEAFF	TGTGCCAGCAGCGCCCGCTGGGCCCCGGAAGCTTTCTTT
.	TRBV7-9	TRBJ2-3	.	CASRRGGGTDTQYF	TGTGCCAGCAGACGGGGTGGGGGAACAGATACGCAGTATTTT
TRBD2	TRBV4-1	TRBJ2-7	.	CASSQELGLAGGRSYEQYF	TGCGCCAGCAGCCAAGAACTAGGACTAGCGGGAGGGCGCTCCTACGAGCAGTACTTC
.	TRBV15	TRBJ1-2	.	CATSHGNYGYTF	TGTGCCACCAGTCACGGTAACTATGGCTACACCTTC
.	TRBV9	TRBJ2-2	.	CASSAIENTGELFF	TGTGCCAGCAGCGCGATAGAGAACACCGGGGAGCTGTTTTTT
.	TRBV19	TRBJ1-2	.	CASSIGGKPLYGYTF	TGTGCCAGTAGTATAGGTGGAAAACCCCTCTATGGCTACACCTTC
TRBD1	TRBV5-1	TRBJ2-6	.	CASSLGQASSGANVLTF	TGCGCCAGCAGCCTGGGACAGGCCAGCTCTGGGGCCAACGTCCTGACTTTC
TRBD1	TRBV11-2	TRBJ2-5	.	CASSLRGLSQETQYF	TGTGCCAGCAGCTTAAGGGGGCTTTCCCAAGAGACCCAGTACTTC
TRBD2	TRBV7-6	TRBJ2-1	.	CASSPRGTSGHNEQFF	TGTGCCAGCAGCCCGAGGGGGACTAGCGGCCACAATGAGCAGTTCTTC
.	TRBV20-1	TRBJ2-1	.	CSAGGNEQFF	TGCAGTGCGGGCGGAAATGAGCAGTTCTTC
.	TRBV29-1	TRBJ1-5	.	CSVVGDTSSGPQHF	TGCAGCGTTGTTGGGGACACCTCTTCGGGGCCCCAGCATTTT
.	TRBV11-2	TRBJ1-1	.	CASSLDGVNTEAFF	TGTGCCAGCAGCTTAGATGGGGTGAACACTGAAGCTTTCTTT
.	TRBV10-3	TRBJ1-2	.	CAISEFPPSAGLYGYTF	TGTGCCATCAGTGAATTTCCCCCCTCGGCAGGGCTCTATGGCTACACCTTC
.	TRBV28	TRBJ2-5	.	CASSPLSGVQETQYF	TGTGCCAGCAGTCCCCTATCCGGAGTCCAAGAGACCCAGTACTTC
TRBD1	TRBV30	TRBJ2-2	.	CAGAGGHTGELFF	TGTGCCGGGGCAGGGGGCCATACCGGGGAGCTGTTTTTT
.	TRBV6-6	TRBJ2-6	.	CASSYTGVLDVLTF	TGTGCCAGCAGTTACACGGGGGTTCTCGACGTCCTGACTTTC
.	TRBV27	TRBJ2-6	.	CASRSEGSSGANVLTF	TGTGCCAGCAGGAGCGAGGGATCCTCTGGGGCCAACGTCCTGACTTTC